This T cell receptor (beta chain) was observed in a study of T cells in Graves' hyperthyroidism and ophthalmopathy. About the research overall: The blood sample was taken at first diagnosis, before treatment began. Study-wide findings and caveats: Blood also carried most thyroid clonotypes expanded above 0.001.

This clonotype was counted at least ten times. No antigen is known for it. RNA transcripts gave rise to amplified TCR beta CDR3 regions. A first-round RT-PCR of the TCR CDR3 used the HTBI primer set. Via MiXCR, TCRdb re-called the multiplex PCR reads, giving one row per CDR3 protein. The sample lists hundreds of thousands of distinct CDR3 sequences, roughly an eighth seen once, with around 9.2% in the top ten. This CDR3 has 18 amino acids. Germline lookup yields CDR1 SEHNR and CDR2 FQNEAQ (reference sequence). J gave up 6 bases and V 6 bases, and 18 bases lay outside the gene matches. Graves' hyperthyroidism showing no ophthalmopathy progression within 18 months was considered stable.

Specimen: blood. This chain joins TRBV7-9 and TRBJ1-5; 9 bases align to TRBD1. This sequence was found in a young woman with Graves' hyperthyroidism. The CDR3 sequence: CASSLSGTGMGWGQPQHF. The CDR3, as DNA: TGTGCCAGCAGTCTCTCCGGGACAGGGATGGGATGGGGTCAGCCCCAGCATTTT.